This TCR beta chain emerged from a study of spatial heterogeneity in lung cancer. Whole-study context: Among detected sequences, beta-chain ones consistently exceeded alpha-chain ones in number. A unique TCR and UMI combination showed up more than ten times in raw reads, on average. Bulk RNA-seq from matched material yielded a T cell module score that correlated strongly with TCR transcript counts in tumor regions.

TCRdb analysed the 5' RACE reads with MiXCR anew, one entry per CDR3 protein. The sample includes around 4,900 distinct CDR3 sequences, over 5% of them seen just once. Germline-derived CDR1 and CDR2 are DFQATT and SNEGSKA (reference sequence). V shed 0 bases and J shed 5 bases, with 10 bases lying between them. The CDR3 totals 14 residues. The sample's time point: sample taken at primary tumor resection. Tumor, nontumor lung or frozen PBMC supplied whole RNA, sequenced without sorting. By proportion, this clonotype is medium-sized (0.01 to 0.1%). The antigen remains undetermined. This beta chain was picked up by a library intended for alpha chains and is off target, so its count carries little meaning. Study findings and constraints: Tracking of tumor mutation counts was seen in expanded intratumoral alpha and beta TCR counts.

The sample was lung tumor tissue, taken at surgery. The chain employs TRBV20-1 and TRBJ2-2; a weak D match, TRBD2 (5 bases). The sequence was collected from a female donor with early-stage non-small cell lung cancer. The CDR3 here is CSAREGPGTGELFF. The CDR3 DNA reads TGCAGTGCTAGAGAAGGGCCGGGGACCGGGGAGCTGTTTTTT.